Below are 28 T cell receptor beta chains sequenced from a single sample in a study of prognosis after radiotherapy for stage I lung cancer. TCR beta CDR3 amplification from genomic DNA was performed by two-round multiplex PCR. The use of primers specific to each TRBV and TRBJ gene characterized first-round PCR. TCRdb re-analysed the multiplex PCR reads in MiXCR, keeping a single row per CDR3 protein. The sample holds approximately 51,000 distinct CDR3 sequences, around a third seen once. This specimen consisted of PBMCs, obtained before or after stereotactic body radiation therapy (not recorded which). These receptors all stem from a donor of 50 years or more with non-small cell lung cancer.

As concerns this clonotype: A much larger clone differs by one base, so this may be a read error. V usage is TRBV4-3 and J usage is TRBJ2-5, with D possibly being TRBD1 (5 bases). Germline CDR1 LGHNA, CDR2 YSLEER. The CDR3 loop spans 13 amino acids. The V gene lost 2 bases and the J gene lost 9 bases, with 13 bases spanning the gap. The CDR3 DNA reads TGCGCCAGCAGCCAAAGTACTGGACATGCCCAGTACTTC. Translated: CASSQSTGHAQYF.

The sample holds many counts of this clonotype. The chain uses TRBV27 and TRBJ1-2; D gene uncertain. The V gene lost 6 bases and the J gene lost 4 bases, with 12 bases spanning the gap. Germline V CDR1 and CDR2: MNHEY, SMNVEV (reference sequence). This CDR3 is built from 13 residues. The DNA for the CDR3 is TGTGCCAGCAGGATAAATGCTCTCTATGGCTACACCTTC. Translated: CASRINALYGYTF.

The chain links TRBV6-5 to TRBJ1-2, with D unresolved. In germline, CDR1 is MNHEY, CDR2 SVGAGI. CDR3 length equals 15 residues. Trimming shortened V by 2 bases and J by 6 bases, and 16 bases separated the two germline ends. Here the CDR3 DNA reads TGTGCCAGCAGTTACGGCCAGATAACTAGAGATGGCTACACCTTC. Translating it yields CASSYGQITRDGYTF.

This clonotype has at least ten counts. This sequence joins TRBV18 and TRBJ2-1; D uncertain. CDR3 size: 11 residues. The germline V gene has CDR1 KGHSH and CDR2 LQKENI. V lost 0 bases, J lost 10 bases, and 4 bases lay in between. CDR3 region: CASSPPGEQFF. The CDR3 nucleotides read TGTGCCAGCTCACCACCTGGGGAGCAGTTCTTC.

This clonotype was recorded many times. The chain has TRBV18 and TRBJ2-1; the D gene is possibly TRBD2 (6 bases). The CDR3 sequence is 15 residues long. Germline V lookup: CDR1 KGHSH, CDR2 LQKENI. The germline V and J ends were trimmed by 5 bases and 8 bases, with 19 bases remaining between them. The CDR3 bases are TGTGCCAGCTCAACACGTAACGGGAGATCGGATGAGCAGTTCTTC. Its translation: CASSTRNGRSDEQFF.

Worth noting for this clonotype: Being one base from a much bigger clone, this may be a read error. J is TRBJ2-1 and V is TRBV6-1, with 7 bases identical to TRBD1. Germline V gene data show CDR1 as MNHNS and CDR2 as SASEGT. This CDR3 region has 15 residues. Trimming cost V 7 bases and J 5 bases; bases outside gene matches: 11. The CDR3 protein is CASIEGTAENNEQFF. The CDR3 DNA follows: TGTGCCAGCATAGAAGGGACAGCGGAAAACAATGAGCAGTTCTTC.

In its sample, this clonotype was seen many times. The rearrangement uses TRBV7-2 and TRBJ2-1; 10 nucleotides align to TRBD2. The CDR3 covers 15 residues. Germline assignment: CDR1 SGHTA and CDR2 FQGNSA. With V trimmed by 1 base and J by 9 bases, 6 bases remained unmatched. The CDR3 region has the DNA TGTGCCAGCAGCTTAGGTATTACTAGCGGGATTGAGCAGTTCTTC. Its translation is CASSLGITSGIEQFF.

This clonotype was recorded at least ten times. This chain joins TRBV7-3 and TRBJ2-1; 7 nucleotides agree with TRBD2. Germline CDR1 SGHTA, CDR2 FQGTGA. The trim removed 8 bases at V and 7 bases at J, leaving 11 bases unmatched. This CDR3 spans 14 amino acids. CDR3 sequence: CASGRAGANNEQFF. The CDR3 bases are TGTGCCAGCGGTCGGGCGGGAGCAAATAATGAGCAGTTCTTC.

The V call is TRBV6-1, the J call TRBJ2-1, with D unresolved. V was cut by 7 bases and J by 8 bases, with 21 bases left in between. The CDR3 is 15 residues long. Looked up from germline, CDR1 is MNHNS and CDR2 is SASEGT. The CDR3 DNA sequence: TGTGCCAGCATTTCCGGGTTGTCTCGAGTCGATGAGCAGTTCTTC. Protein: CASISGLSRVDEQFF.

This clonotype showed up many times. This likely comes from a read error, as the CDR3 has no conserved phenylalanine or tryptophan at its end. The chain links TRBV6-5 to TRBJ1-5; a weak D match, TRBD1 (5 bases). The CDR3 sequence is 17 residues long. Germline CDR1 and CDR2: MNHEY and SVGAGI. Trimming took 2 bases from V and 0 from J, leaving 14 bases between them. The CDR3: CASSYVKGKYSNQPQHL. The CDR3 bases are TGTGCCAGCAGTTACGTGAAGGGGAAGTATAGCAATCAGCCCCAGCATCTT.

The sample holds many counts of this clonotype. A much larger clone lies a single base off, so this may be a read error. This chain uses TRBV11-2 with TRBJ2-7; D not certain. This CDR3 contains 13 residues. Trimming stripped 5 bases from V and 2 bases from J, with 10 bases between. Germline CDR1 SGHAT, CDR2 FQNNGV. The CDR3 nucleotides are TGTGCCAGCAGCGACTGGGTGCCCTACGAGCAGTACTTC. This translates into CASSDWVPYEQYF.

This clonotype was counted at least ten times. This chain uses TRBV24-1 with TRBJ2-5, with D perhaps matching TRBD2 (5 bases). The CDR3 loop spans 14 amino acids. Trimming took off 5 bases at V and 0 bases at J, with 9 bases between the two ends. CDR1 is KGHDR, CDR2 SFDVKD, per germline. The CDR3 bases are TGTGCCACCAGTGGAAGGACTGACCAAGAGACCCAGTACTTC. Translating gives CATSGRTDQETQYF.

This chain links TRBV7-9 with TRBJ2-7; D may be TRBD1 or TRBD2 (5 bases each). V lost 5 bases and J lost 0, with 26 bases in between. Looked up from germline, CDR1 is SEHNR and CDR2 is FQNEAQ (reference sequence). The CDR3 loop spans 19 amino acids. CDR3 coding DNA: TGTGCCAGCAGCCAACACAGGTGTGGGTTCTCTGGGAGCTCCTACGAGCAGTACTTC. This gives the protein CASSQHRCGFSGSSYEQYF.

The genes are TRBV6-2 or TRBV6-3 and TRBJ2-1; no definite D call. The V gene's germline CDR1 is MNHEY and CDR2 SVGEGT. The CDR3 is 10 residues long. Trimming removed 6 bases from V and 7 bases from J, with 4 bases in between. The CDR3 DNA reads TGTGCCAGCAGGGAGAATGAGCAGTTCTTC. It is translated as CASRENEQFF.

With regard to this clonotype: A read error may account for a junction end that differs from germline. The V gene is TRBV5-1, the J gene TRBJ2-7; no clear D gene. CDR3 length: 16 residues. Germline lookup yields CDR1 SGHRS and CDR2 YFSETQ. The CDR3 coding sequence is TGCGCCAGCATCCCCGTTGGCGGCGCGAGCTCCTACGAGCATTACTTC. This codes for CASIPVGGASSYEHYF.

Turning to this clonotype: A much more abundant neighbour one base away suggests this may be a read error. The CDR3 nucleotides read TGTGCCAGCGTGGCCGCCACGGGACAGTTCTCTGGGGCCAACGTCCTGACTTTC. Translated, it gives CASVAATGQFSGANVLTF. V and J are TRBV6-1 and TRBJ2-6; 7 bases align to TRBD1. Germline lookup yields CDR1 MNHNS and CDR2 SASEGT. The CDR3 runs 18 residues. V lost 8 bases to trimming and J lost 0 bases; unmatched junction nucleotides: 13.

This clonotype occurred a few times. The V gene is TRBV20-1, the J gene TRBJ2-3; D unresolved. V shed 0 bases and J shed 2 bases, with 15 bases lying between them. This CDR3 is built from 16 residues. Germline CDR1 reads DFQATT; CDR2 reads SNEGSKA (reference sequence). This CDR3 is CSARDLERLVTDTQYF. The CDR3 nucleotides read TGCAGTGCTAGAGATCTAGAGCGTCTAGTCACAGATACGCAGTATTTT.

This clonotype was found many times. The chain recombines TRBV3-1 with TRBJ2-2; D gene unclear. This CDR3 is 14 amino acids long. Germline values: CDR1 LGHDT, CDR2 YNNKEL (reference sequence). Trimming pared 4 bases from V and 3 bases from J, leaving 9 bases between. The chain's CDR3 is CASSLNGYTGELFF. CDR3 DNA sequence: TGTGCCAGCAGCCTGAACGGCTACACCGGGGAGCTGTTTTTT.

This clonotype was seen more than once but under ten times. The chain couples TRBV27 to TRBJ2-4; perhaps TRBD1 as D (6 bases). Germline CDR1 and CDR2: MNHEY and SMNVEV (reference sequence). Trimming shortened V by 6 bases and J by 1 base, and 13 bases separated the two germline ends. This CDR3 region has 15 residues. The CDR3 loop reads CASSKNRVAKNIQYF. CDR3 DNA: TGTGCCAGCAGCAAAAACAGGGTGGCCAAAAACATTCAGTACTTC.

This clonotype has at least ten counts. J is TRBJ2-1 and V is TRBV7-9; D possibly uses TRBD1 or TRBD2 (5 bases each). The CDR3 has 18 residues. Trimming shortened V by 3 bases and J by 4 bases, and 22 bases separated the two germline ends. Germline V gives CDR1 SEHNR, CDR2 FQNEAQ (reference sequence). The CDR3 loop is CASSFTGDLIGAYNEQFF. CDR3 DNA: TGTGCCAGCAGCTTCACCGGGGACCTCATCGGAGCTTACAATGAGCAGTTCTTC. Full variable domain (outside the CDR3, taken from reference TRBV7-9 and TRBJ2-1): DTGVSQNPRHKITKRGQNVTFRCDPISEHNRLYWYRQTLGQGPEFLTYFQNEAQLEKSRLLSDRFSAERPKGSFSTLEIQRTEQGDSAMYLCASSFTGDLIGAYNEQFFGPGTRLTVL.

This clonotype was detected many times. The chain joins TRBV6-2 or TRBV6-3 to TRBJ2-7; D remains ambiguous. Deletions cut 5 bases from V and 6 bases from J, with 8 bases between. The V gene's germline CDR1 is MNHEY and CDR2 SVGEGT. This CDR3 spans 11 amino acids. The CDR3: CASSDGLEQYF. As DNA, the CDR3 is TGTGCCAGCAGTGACGGCCTCGAGCAGTACTTC.

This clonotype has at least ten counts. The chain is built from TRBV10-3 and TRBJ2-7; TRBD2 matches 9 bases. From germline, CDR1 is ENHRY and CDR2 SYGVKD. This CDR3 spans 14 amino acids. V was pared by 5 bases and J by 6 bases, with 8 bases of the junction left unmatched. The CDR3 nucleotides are TGTGCCATCAGTTTAGCGGGAGTAGGCGGCGAGCAGTACTTC. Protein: CAISLAGVGGEQYF.

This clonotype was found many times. The CDR3 here is CASRDSTLSGGGRTEAFF. The CDR3 DNA sequence: TGTGCCAGCAGGGATTCCACGCTTTCGGGGGGCGGGAGGACTGAAGCTTTCTTT. The chain joins TRBV2 to TRBJ1-1; maybe TRBD1 (6 bases). CDR3 size: 18 residues. Germline CDR1 reads SNHLY; CDR2 reads FYNNEI. V gave up 6 bases and J gave up 5 bases, with 28 bases separating them. The whole variable domain, remainder taken from reference TRBV2 and TRBJ1-1, is EPEVTQTPSHQVTQMGQEVILRCVPISNHLYFYWYRQILGQKVEFLVSFYNNEISEKSEIFDDQFSVERPDGSNFTLKIRSTKLEDSAMYFCASRDSTLSGGGRTEAFFGQGTRLTVV.

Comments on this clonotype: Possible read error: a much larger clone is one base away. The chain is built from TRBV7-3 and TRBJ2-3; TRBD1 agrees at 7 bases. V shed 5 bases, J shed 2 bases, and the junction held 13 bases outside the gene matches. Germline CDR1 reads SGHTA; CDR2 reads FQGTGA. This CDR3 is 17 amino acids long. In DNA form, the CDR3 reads TGTGCCAGCAGCCACTCACAGGGGCGAGGACTCACAGATACGCAGTATTTT. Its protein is CASSHSQGRGLTDTQYF. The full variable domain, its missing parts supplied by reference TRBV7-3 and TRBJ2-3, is GAGVSQTPSNKVTEKGKYVELRCDPISGHTALYWYRQSLGQGPEFLIYFQGTGAADDSGLPNDRFFAVRPEGSVSTLKIQRTERGDSAVYLCASSHSQGRGLTDTQYFGPGTRLTVL.

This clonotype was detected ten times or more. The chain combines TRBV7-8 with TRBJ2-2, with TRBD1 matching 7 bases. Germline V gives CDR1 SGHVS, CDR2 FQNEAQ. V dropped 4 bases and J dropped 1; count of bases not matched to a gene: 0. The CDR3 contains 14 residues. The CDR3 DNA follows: TGTGCCAGCAGCTGGACAGGGAACACCGGGGAGCTGTTTTTT. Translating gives CASSWTGNTGELFF. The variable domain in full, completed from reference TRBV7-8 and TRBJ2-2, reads GAGVSQSPRYKVAKRGQDVALRCDPISGHVSLFWYQQALGQGPEFLTYFQNEAQLDKSGLPSDRFFAERPEGSVSTLKIQRTQQEDSAVYLCASSWTGNTGELFFGEGSRLTVL.

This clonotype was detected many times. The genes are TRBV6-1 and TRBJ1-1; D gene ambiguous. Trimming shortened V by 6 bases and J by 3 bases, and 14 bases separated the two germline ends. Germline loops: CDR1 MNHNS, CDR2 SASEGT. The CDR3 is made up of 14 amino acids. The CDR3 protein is CASSRTGWDTEAFF. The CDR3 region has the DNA TGTGCCAGCAGCAGAACGGGGTGGGACACTGAAGCTTTCTTT.

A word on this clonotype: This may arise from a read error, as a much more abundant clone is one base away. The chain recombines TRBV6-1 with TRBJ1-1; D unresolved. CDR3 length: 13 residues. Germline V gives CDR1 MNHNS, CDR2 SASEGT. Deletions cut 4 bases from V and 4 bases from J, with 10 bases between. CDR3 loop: CASSVHGCTEAFF. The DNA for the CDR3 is TGTGCCAGCAGTGTTCATGGGTGCACTGAAGCTTTCTTT.

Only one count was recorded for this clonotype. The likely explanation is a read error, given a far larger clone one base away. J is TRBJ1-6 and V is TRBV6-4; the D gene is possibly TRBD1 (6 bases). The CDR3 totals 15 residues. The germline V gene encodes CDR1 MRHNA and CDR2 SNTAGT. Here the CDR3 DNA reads TGTGCCAGCAGACAGGGTAGTTTAAATAATTCACCCCTCAACTTT. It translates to CASRQGSLNNSPLNF.